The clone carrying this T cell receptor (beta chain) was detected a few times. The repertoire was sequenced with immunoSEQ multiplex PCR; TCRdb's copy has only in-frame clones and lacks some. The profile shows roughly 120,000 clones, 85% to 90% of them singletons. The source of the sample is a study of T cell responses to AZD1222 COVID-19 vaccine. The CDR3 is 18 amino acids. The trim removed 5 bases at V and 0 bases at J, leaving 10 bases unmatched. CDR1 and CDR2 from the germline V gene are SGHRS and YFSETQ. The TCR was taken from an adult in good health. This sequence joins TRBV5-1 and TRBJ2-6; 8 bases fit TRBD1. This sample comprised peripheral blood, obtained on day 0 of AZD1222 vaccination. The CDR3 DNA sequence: TGCGCCAGCAGAAGGGAAAGGGACAGGTACTCTGGGGCCAACGTCCTGACTTTC. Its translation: CASRRERDRYSGANVLTF.